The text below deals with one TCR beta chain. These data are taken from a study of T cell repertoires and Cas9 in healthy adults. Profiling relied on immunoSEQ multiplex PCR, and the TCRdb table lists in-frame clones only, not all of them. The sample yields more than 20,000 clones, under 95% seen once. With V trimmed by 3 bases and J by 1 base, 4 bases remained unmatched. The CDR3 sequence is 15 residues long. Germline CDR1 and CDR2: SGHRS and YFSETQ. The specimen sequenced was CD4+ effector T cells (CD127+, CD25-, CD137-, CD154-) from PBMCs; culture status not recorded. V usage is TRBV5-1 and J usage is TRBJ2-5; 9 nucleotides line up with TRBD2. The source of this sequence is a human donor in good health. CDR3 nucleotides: TGCGCCAGCAGCTCAACGACTAGCGGCCAAGAGACCCAGTACTTC. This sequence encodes CASSSTTSGQETQYF.